The entry below describes one T cell receptor beta chain. Its antigen is not known. Sequencing was performed with immunoSEQ multiplex PCR; in TCRdb, only in-frame clones are kept and a portion is missing. The sample includes under 65,000 clones, about 88% of them seen just once. The V and J ends lost 5 bases and 0 bases, in that order; junction bases with no gene match: 6. CDR1 is SGHVS and CDR2 is FQNEAQ in the germline V gene. CDR3 size: 15 residues. These data come from a study of OX40 agonist ivuxolimab in advanced cancers. Study overall: Aged 23 to 79 with a mean of 60 years, they were almost 85% male. Two patients with cutaneous melanoma and one with hepatocellular carcinoma, three in total, showed partial responses.

Collection of blood occurred at baseline, at cycle 4 day 1, and at cycle 7 day 1. Findings and limits, study-wide: With doses of 0.1 to 3.0 mg/kg, CD4+ and CD8+ blood T cells had undergone clonal expansion by week 6.

Source: CD4+ or CD8+ T cells sorted from blood, taken in a trial of the OX40 agonist ivuxolimab. The V and J genes are TRBV7-8 and TRBJ1-1; 7 nucleotides align to TRBD1. The sequence came from an adult with an advanced solid tumor such as melanoma, head and neck, liver or kidney cancer. The CDR3 coding sequence is TGTGCCAGCAGCCCATCAGGGGGGTTGAACACTGAAGCTTTCTTT. Its translation: CASSPSGGLNTEAFF.